This T cell receptor beta chain was sequenced for a study of neoadjuvant nivolumab and ipilimumab in lung cancer. This clone was detected once. Its antigen is as yet unknown. The germline V gene has CDR1 MGHRA and CDR2 YSYEKL. The CDR3 is 14 amino acids. Trimming pared 0 bases from V and 5 bases from J, leaving 8 bases between. Libraries were prepared by immunoSEQ multiplex PCR; TCRdb keeps only in-frame clonotypes and omits some of them. The sample consists of about 10,000 clones, about four fifths of them appearing once. General study findings and limits: A small number of samples were TCR sequenced. TCR clonality did not significantly correlate with pathologic tumor regression. Resected-tumor TCR richness correlated positively with pretherapy blood richness.

This rearrangement joins TRBV4-1 to TRBJ2-1; D gene ambiguous. Source: peripheral blood, taken before neoadjuvant nivolumab, alone or with ipilimumab. The sequence was collected from an adult with non-small cell lung cancer. The CDR3 region has the DNA TGCGCCAGCAGCCAAGACAACAGCAACAATGAGCAGTTCTTC. It encodes CASSQDNSNNEQFF.